This T cell receptor beta chain was identified in a study of identifying expanded T cells in peripheral blood. Germline V gene sequence: CDR1 SGHRS, CDR2 YFSETQ. Deletions cut 2 bases from V and 6 bases from J, with 11 bases between. There are 14 residues in the CDR3. Assay: immunoSEQ multiplex PCR; the TCRdb copy retains only in-frame clones and omits some. The data show 75,000 to 95,000 clones, with roughly 81% seen just once and 4.5% held by the top ten. This chain links TRBV5-1 with TRBJ2-2; D tentatively fits TRBD1 or TRBD2 (6 bases each). The clonotype was recovered from a person between 18 and 70 years old in good health. Sequencing was done on a sample of blood. The CDR3 is CASSLQGGPGELFF. CDR3 bases: TGCGCCAGCAGCTTACAGGGAGGTCCCGGGGAGCTGTTTTTT.